The next 20 T cell receptor beta chains were all read from a single sample in a study of blood T cell repertoires in COVID-19 (dated by TCRdb to 2018 to 2020). Library preparation employed the immunoSEQ multiplex PCR assay. Held by TCRdb, this immuneACCESS table contains in-frame sequences only and omits some clones. Under half of the omission traces to an unresolved V gene where checked; the cause of the rest is unknown. The sample profile shows a few hundred thousand clones; 90% of them were found once. The ten largest clones take up 2% to 2.5% of the sample. The specimen was peripheral blood. The receptors were gathered from a woman aged 55-69 years with COVID-19, enrolled during active disease.

This clone has a handful of counts. The chain employs TRBV5-1 and TRBJ1-4, with 7 nucleotides matching TRBD1. V was clipped by 4 bases and J by 4 bases; unmatched bases: 4. Germline V gene sequence: CDR1 SGHRS, CDR2 YFSETQ. This CDR3 spans 14 amino acids. Written as DNA, the CDR3 is TGCGCCAGCAGCCCGGGACAGAGTAATGAAAAACTGTTTTTT. It translates to CASSPGQSNEKLFF.

J is TRBJ2-5 and V is TRBV5-4, with 9 bases that match TRBD1. This CDR3 spans 15 amino acids. Germline-derived CDR1 and CDR2 are SGHNT and YYREEE (reference sequence). J was trimmed by 1 base and V by 4 bases; bases with no gene match: 5. The CDR3 DNA is TGTGCCAGCAGCGCCGGGACAGGGCCCCAAGAGACCCAGTACTTC. Amino acid sequence: CASSAGTGPQETQYF. Full variable domain (remainder filled in from reference TRBV5-4 and TRBJ2-5): ETGVTQSPTHLIKTRGQQVTLRCSSQSGHNTVSWYQQALGQGPQFIFQYYREEENGRGNFPPRFSGLQFPNYSSELNVNALELDDSALYLCASSAGTGPQETQYFGPGTRLLVL.

The DNA for the CDR3 is TGCGCCAGCAGCCAGTCCGCCGGCGGAAACTATGGCTACACCTTC. The encoded protein is CASSQSAGGNYGYTF. The gene calls are TRBV4-1 and TRBJ1-2; D is unclear. The germline V and J ends were trimmed by 3 bases and 2 bases, with 13 bases remaining between them. Per the germline V gene, CDR1 is MGHRA and CDR2 is YSYEKL. There are 15 residues in the CDR3.

The chain carries TRBV5-1 and TRBJ2-3; 10 bases agree with TRBD1. CDR3 length: 15 amino acids. Germline V gene sequence: CDR1 SGHRS, CDR2 YFSETQ. V trimming: 3 bases; J trimming: 0 bases; junction bases outside the gene matches: 1. CDR3 residues: CASSWDRGSTDTQYF. In DNA, the CDR3 is TGCGCCAGCAGCTGGGACAGGGGTAGCACAGATACGCAGTATTTT.

CDR3 residues: CASSLGGTGANQPQHF. DNA for the CDR3: TGTGCCAGCAGCTTAGGGGGGACAGGCGCCAATCAGCCCCAGCATTTT. V gene TRBV11-1 combines with J gene TRBJ1-5; 8 nucleotides agree with TRBD1. CDR1 and CDR2 (germline): SGHAT, FQDESV (reference sequence). With 1 base clipped from V and 3 bases from J, the junction kept 5 bases outside the gene matches. CDR3 length: 16 amino acids. Drawing the rest from reference TRBV11-1 and TRBJ1-5, the complete variable domain is EAEVAQSPRYKITEKSQAVAFWCDPISGHATLYWYRQILGQGPELLVQFQDESVVDDSQLPKDRFSAERLKGVDSTLKIQPAELGDSAMYLCASSLGGTGANQPQHFGDGTRLSIL.

The chain is built from TRBV9 and TRBJ1-2; D is perhaps TRBD1 (6 bases). Per the germline V gene, CDR1 is SGDLS and CDR2 is YYNGEE. The V end lost 0 bases, the J end lost 6 bases, and 15 bases lay between the germline ends. The CDR3 runs to 15 residues. CDR3 DNA sequence: TGTGCCAGCAGCGTAGAGGTGGGCAGGGGTAATGGCTACACCTTC. It encodes CASSVEVGRGNGYTF. The full variable domain, rest sourced from reference TRBV9 and TRBJ1-2, is DSGVTQTPKHLITATGQRVTLRCSPRSGDLSVYWYQQSLDQGLQFLIQYYNGEERAKGNILERFSAQQFPDLHSELNLSSLELGDSALYFCASSVEVGRGNGYTFGSGTRLTVV.

V and J are TRBV7-2 and TRBJ2-3, with D possibly TRBD2 on 6 matching bases. Trimming stripped 4 bases from V and 6 bases from J, with 23 bases between. There are 17 residues in the CDR3. Germline V lookup: CDR1 SGHTA, CDR2 FQGNSA. CDR3 sequence (DNA): TGTGCCAGCAGCTCACGGCACCGGGACTGGCCACAGGATACGCAGTATTTT. It yields the protein CASSSRHRDWPQDTQYF.

A note on this clone: One end of the junction is discordant with germline, which a read error may explain. V gene TRBV18 combines with J gene TRBJ1-2, with 9 bases fitting TRBD1. This CDR3 has 16 amino acids. CDR1 KGHSH and CDR2 LQKENI come from the germline V gene. The CDR3 nucleotides read TGTGCCAGCTCACCCAGGACAGGGGACCTAACGCCGAAGAAGAACTTC. This sequence encodes CASSPRTGDLTPKKNF. The full variable domain, with the rest looked up from reference TRBV18 and TRBJ1-2, is NAGVMQNPRHLVRRRGQEARLRCSPMKGHSHVYWYRQLPEEGLKFMVYLQKENIIDESGMPKERFSAEFPKEGPSILRIQQVVRGDSAAYFCASSPRTGDLTPKKNFGSGTRLTVV.

The gene calls are TRBV4-3 and TRBJ2-7; TRBD2 agrees at 12 bases. Germline V CDR1 and CDR2: LGHNA, YSLEER. J was trimmed by 2 bases and V by 4 bases; bases with no gene match: 3. The CDR3 has 15 residues. DNA for the CDR3: TGCGCCAGCAGCCGAGCTAGCGGGGGGGCCTACGAGCAGTACTTC. Translating gives CASSRASGGAYEQYF.

V and J are TRBV7-9 and TRBJ1-1, with D possibly matching TRBD1 (6 bases). The CDR3 totals 14 residues. The germline gives CDR1 SEHNR, CDR2 FQNEAQ (reference sequence). V lost 6 bases to trimming and J lost 0 bases, with 11 bases between them. DNA for the CDR3: TGTGCCAGCAGGAGGGGGGGAATGAACACTGAAGCTTTCTTT. Amino acid sequence: CASRRGGMNTEAFF.

The V gene is TRBV7-9, the J gene TRBJ2-7; D not certain. This CDR3 has 13 residues. V lost 1 base and J 5 bases, leaving 9 bases between the germline ends. The germline gives CDR1 SEHNR, CDR2 FQNEAQ (reference sequence). This CDR3 reads CASSLGAIDEQYF. CDR3 nucleotide sequence: TGTGCCAGCAGCTTAGGCGCAATTGACGAGCAGTACTTC.

The chain recombines TRBV7-2 with TRBJ2-1; 11 nucleotides match TRBD1. In germline, CDR1 is SGHTA, CDR2 FQGNSA. V lost 5 bases, J lost 7 bases, and 7 bases stayed unmatched. The CDR3 spans 15 residues. CDR3 in amino acids: CASSIQGTGGNEQFF. The CDR3 DNA sequence: TGTGCCAGCAGCATTCAGGGGACAGGGGGTAATGAGCAGTTCTTC.

This clone was picked up a small number of times. The V gene is TRBV7-2, the J gene TRBJ2-5; 14 nucleotides align to TRBD2. The CDR3 has 16 amino acids. Per the germline V gene, CDR1 is SGHTA and CDR2 is FQGNSA. V shed 5 bases and J 7 bases; nucleotides not matched to a gene: 9. The CDR3 coding sequence is TGTGCCAGCAGCACTAGACTAGCGGGGGGGAAGGGGACCCAGTACTTC. Translating it yields CASSTRLAGGKGTQYF.

The chain is built from TRBV9 and TRBJ2-3; 10 bases fit TRBD2. V lost 0 bases to trimming and J lost 5 bases; unmatched junction nucleotides: 6. This CDR3 has 16 amino acids. Germline V lookup: CDR1 SGDLS, CDR2 YYNGEE. CDR3 loop: CASSVGIAGGEDTQYF. Here the CDR3 DNA reads TGTGCCAGCAGCGTAGGGATAGCGGGGGGTGAAGATACGCAGTATTTT.

The chain carries TRBV7-2 and TRBJ1-3; D remains ambiguous. Germline V gene data show CDR1 as SGHTA and CDR2 as FQGNSA. The V gene lost 6 bases and the J gene lost 4 bases, with 7 bases spanning the gap. The CDR3 is 12 amino acids. The CDR3 protein is CASSLGGNTIYF. CDR3 DNA: TGTGCCAGCAGTCTCGGGGGAAACACCATATATTTT.

V and J are TRBV7-9 and TRBJ2-1; tentatively, D is TRBD2 (5 bases). This CDR3 comprises 13 residues. Germline V gives CDR1 SEHNR, CDR2 FQNEAQ (reference sequence). V lost 5 bases to trimming and J lost 3 bases, with 8 bases between them. DNA for the CDR3: TGTGCCAGCAGCGTACGGGACTACAATGAGCAGTTCTTC. Protein sequence: CASSVRDYNEQFF. Complete variable domain (other parts from reference TRBV7-9 and TRBJ2-1): DTGVSQNPRHKITKRGQNVTFRCDPISEHNRLYWYRQTLGQGPEFLTYFQNEAQLEKSRLLSDRFSAERPKGSFSTLEIQRTEQGDSAMYLCASSVRDYNEQFFGPGTRLTVL.

This clone showed up just once. V and J are TRBV7-2 and TRBJ1-5; a possible D gene is TRBD1 (5 bases). There are 17 residues in the CDR3. V lost 2 bases, J lost 5 bases, and 19 bases lay in between. Germline CDR1 is SGHTA and CDR2 is FQGNSA. The chain's CDR3 is CASSLRAGFVAYQPQHF. The CDR3 coding sequence is TGTGCCAGCAGCTTAAGGGCAGGGTTTGTGGCCTATCAGCCCCAGCATTTT.

This clone was seen a handful of times. The J gene is TRBJ2-7, the V gene TRBV21-1; the DNA was not used to check the table's D call, TRBD1. TRBV21-1 counts as a pseudogene. The CDR3 extends over 16 amino acids. This CDR3 is CASSKKDRRSSYEQYF. CDR3 bases: TGTGCCAGCAGCAAAAAAGACAGGCGTAGCTCCTACGAGCAGTACTTC.

DNA of the CDR3: TGTGCCAGCAGCTCTCGGGGGGTCTATGGCTACACCTTC. This translates into CASSSRGVYGYTF. The chain has TRBV13 and TRBJ1-2, with D possibly matching TRBD1 (5 bases). V lost 4 bases to trimming and J lost 4 bases, with 10 bases between them. The germline gives CDR1 PRHDT, CDR2 FYEKMQ (reference sequence). This CDR3 has 13 residues.

The V call is TRBV7-2, the J call TRBJ2-7, with D possibly TRBD2 on 5 matching bases. This CDR3 spans 11 amino acids. Germline V gene data show CDR1 as SGHTA and CDR2 as FQGNSA. V was clipped by 6 bases and J by 6 bases, with 9 bases between them. The CDR3 reads CASSAGVEQYF. Written as DNA, the CDR3 is TGTGCCAGCAGTGCCGGGGTCGAGCAGTACTTC.